This T cell receptor (beta chain) was observed in a study of beta chain features in type 1 diabetes. Study-wide background: What patients shared with healthy donors was a similar profile of age, gender and cell yields. General study points: Shorter templates might be favored by PCR, and equally so in patients and in controls.

As for this clone: Its antigen is as yet unknown.

Expressed TCRB transcripts were sequenced, since all the RNA that had been isolated was reverse transcribed. Sequencing was performed with immunoSEQ multiplex PCR; in TCRdb, only in-frame clones are kept and a portion is missing. The sample has 350,000 to 450,000 clones; about 14% are singletons. The germline CDR1 and CDR2 sequences are SGHTA and FQGTGA. Trimming took 5 bases from V and 5 from J, leaving 12 bases between them. The CDR3 runs to 13 residues. The chain couples TRBV7-3 to TRBJ2-5; perhaps TRBD1 as D (6 bases). The TCR comes from a man aged 30 to 39 in good health. The sample comprised naive CD4+ T cells from blood. The CDR3 is CASSEQGGETQYF. DNA for the CDR3: TGTGCCAGCAGCGAACAGGGTGGGGAGACCCAGTACTTC.